Reported below is one T cell receptor beta chain. RNA transcripts provided the source from which TCR beta CDR3 regions were amplified. Researchers ran a first-round RT-PCR on the TCR CDR3 using the HTBI primer set. TCRdb reanalysed the multiplex PCR reads using MiXCR and keeps one entry per CDR3 protein. The repertoire holds about 610,000 distinct CDR3 sequences, with around 16% as singletons. The data derive from a study of T cells in Graves' hyperthyroidism and ophthalmopathy. V lost 5 bases to trimming and J lost 2 bases, with 15 bases between them. The CDR3 has 14 residues. Germline values: CDR1 DFQATT, CDR2 SNEGSKA (reference sequence).

The clonotype was recovered from a middle-aged woman with Graves' ophthalmopathy. Sequences were obtained from blood. The rearrangement uses TRBV20-1 and TRBJ1-2, with D perhaps TRBD1 (6 bases). The CDR3 region is CSAPRGQNNYGYTF. CDR3 bases: TGCAGTGCTCCCCGTGGACAGAACAACTATGGCTACACCTTC.